The following is a T cell receptor beta chain sequence with its context. The sample belongs to a study of blood T cell repertoires in COVID-19. Original data processing: The authors estimated nucleated cell counts from reference gene primer amplification. Sequencing was performed with immunoSEQ multiplex PCR; in TCRdb, only in-frame clones are kept and a portion is missing. D and trimming were read from the DNA, whereas the V and J calls and clone size are those reported in that table. The sample records roughly 87,000 clones, roughly 86% being singletons. This CDR3 comprises 14 residues. Per the germline V gene, CDR1 is MNHEY and CDR2 is SVGEGT. V was pared by 5 bases and J by 6 bases, with 7 bases of the junction left unmatched.

The sequenced sample was peripheral blood. The source of this sequence is a man in his forties with acute or convalescent COVID-19. V usage is TRBV6-2 or TRBV6-3 and J usage is TRBJ2-7; 10 nucleotides align to TRBD2. The CDR3 here is CASSKSGGAGEQYF. The CDR3, as DNA: TGTGCCAGCAGTAAGAGCGGGGGGGCCGGCGAGCAGTACTTC.